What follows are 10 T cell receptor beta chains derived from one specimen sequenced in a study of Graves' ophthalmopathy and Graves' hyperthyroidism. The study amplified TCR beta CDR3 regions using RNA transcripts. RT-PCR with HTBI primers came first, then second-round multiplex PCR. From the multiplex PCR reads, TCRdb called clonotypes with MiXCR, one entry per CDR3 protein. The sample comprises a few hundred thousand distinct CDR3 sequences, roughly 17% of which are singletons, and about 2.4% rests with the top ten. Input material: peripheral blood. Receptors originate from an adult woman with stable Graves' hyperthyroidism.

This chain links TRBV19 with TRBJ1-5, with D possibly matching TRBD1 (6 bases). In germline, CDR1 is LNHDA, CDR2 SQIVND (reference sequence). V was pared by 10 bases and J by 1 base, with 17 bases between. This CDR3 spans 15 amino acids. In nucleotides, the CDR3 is TGTGCCACTACTGGGTGGACAGCGAGCAATCAGCCCCAGCATTTT. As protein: CATTGWTASNQPQHF. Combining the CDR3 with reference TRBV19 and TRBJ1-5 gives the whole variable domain DGGITQSPKYLFRKEGQNVTLSCEQNLNHDAMYWYRQDPGQGLRLIYYSQIVNDFQKGDIAEGYSVSREKKESFPLTVTSAQKNPTAFYLCATTGWTASNQPQHFGDGTRLSIL.

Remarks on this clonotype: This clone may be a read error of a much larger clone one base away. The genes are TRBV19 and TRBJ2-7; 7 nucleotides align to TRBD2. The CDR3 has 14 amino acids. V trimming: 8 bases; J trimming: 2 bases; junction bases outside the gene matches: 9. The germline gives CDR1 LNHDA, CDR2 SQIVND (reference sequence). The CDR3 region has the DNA TGTGCCAGTTCCTTTGCGGGAGCTACCTACGAGCAGTACGTC. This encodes CASSFAGATYEQYV.

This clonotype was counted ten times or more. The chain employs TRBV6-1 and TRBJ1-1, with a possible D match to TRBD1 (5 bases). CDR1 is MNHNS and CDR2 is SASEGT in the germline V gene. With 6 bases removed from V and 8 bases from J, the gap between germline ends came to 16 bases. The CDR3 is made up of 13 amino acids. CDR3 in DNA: TGTGCCAGCAGCACCGGGACTGGGGGGGAAGCTTTCTTT. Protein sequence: CASSTGTGGEAFF.

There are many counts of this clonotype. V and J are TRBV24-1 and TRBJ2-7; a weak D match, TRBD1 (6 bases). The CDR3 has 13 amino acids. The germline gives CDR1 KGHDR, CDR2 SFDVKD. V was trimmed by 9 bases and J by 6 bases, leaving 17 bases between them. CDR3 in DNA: TGTGCCACCGGGGCAGGGGAAGGATCCGAGCAGTACTTC. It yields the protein CATGAGEGSEQYF.

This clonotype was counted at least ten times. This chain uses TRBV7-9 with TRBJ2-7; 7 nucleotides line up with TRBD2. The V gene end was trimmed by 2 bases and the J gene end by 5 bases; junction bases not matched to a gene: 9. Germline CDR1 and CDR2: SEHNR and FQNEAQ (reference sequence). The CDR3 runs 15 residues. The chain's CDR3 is CASSLRAAGFDEQYF. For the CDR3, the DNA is TGTGCCAGCAGCTTAAGAGCAGCGGGATTCGACGAGCAGTACTTC.

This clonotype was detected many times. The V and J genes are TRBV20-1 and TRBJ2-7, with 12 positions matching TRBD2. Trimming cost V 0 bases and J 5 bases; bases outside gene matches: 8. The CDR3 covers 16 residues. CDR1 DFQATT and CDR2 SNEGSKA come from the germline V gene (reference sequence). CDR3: CSARDMTSGRFHEQYF. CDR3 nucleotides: TGCAGTGCTAGAGATATGACTAGCGGGAGATTCCACGAGCAGTACTTC.

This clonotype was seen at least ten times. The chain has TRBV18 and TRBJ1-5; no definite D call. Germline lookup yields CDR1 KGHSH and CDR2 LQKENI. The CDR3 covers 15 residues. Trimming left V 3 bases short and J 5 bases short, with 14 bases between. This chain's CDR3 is CASSPQPLSYQPQHF. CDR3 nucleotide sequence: TGTGCCAGCTCACCCCAGCCGCTCAGTTATCAGCCCCAGCATTTT.

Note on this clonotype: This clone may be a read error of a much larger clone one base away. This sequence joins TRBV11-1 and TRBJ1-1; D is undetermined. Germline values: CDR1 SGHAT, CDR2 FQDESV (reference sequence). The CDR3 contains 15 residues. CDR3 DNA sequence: TGTGCCCGCAGCTTATTCGGGGTTATGAACACTGAAGCTTTCTTT. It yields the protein CARSLFGVMNTEAFF.

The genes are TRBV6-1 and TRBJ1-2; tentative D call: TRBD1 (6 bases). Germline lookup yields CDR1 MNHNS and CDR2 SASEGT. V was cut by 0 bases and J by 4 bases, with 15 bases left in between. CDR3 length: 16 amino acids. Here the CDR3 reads CASSEADRQAVYGYTF. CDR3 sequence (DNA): TGTGCCAGCAGTGAAGCGGATCGACAGGCAGTCTATGGCTACACCTTC.

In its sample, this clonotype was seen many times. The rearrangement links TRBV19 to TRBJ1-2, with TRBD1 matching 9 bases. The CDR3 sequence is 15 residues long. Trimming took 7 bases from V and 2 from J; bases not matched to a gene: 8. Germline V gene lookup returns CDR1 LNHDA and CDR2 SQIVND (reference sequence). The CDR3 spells CASTTPGQGNYGYTF. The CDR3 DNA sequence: TGTGCCAGTACCACACCGGGACAGGGCAACTATGGCTACACCTTC.